Below are 27 T cell receptor beta chains sequenced from a single sample in a study of cytomegalovirus exposure and HLA in healthy donors. PCR employed 60 Vbeta and 13 Jbeta primers. Clones were read by immunoSEQ multiplex PCR, and TCRdb kept only the in-frame ones, dropping some. The sample table includes tens of thousands of clones. The sequenced sample was PBMCs. Receptors originate from a female donor in good health and CMV-seropositive.

This chain joins TRBV5-1 and TRBJ2-2; TRBD1 might be the D (5 bases). The CDR3 loop spans 14 amino acids. Germline V lookup: CDR1 SGHRS, CDR2 YFSETQ. The V end lost 4 bases, the J end lost 1 base, and 8 bases lay between the germline ends. As DNA, the CDR3 is TGCGCCAGCAGCGACGACAGGAACACCGGGGAGCTGTTTTTT. This codes for CASSDDRNTGELFF.

The V gene is TRBV5-1, the J gene TRBJ2-7; TRBD2 aligns across 7 bases. With 6 bases clipped from V and 6 bases from J, the junction kept 12 bases outside the gene matches. The CDR3 has 14 amino acids. Germline V CDR1 and CDR2: SGHRS, YFSETQ. CDR3 nucleotides: TGCGCCAGCACGGGGGGAGGGGAACTCGCCGAGCAGTACTTC. This sequence encodes CASTGGGELAEQYF.

This sequence joins TRBV4-1 and TRBJ2-7; D unresolved. Trimming removed 1 base at V and 3 bases at J, with 7 bases between. The CDR3 totals 13 residues. CDR1 MGHRA and CDR2 YSYEKL come from the germline V gene. As DNA, the CDR3 is TGCGCCAGCAGCCAAGTCTCCGTCTACGAGCAGTACTTC. This gives the protein CASSQVSVYEQYF.

V usage is TRBV5-5 and J usage is TRBJ2-3; D is undetermined. CDR1 and CDR2 (germline): SGHKS, YYEKEE (reference sequence). The CDR3 is 14 residues long. Trimming shortened V by 1 base and J by 0 bases, and 6 bases separated the two germline ends. Here the CDR3 DNA reads TGTGCCAGCAGCTTGTGGGCTAGCACAGATACGCAGTATTTT. The encoded protein is CASSLWASTDTQYF. The full variable domain, rest sourced from reference TRBV5-5 and TRBJ2-3, is DAGVTQSPTHLIKTRGQQVTLRCSPISGHKSVSWYQQVLGQGPQFIFQYYEKEERGRGNFPDRFSARQFPNYSSELNVNALLLGDSALYLCASSLWASTDTQYFGPGTRLTVL.

Turning to this clone: At the DNA level, this CDR3 is encoded by other sequences in the same sample as well. The chain has TRBV15 and TRBJ1-4; 9 bases align to TRBD1. This CDR3 contains 14 residues. V was pared by 5 bases and J by 7 bases, with 5 bases of the junction left unmatched. Per the germline V gene, CDR1 is LNHNV and CDR2 is YYDKDF (reference sequence). CDR3 coding DNA: TGTGCCACCAGCTCCTACAGGGGGCTTGAAAAACTGTTTTTT. It specifies CATSSYRGLEKLFF.

The CDR3 nucleotides read TGTGCCAGCAGCCCGTCCCGGACTAGCGGGGGCACAGATACGCAGTATTTT. This gives the protein CASSPSRTSGGTDTQYF. The rearrangement links TRBV14 to TRBJ2-3, with 12 nucleotides matching TRBD2. CDR1 SGHDN and CDR2 FVKESK come from the germline V gene. Trimming at V came to 4 bases and at J to 1 base, leaving 6 bases not matched to a gene. This CDR3 has 17 amino acids.

This chain joins TRBV5-4 and TRBJ2-2; weak D call: TRBD1 (6 bases). The V gene lost 4 bases and the J gene lost 6 bases, with 10 bases spanning the gap. CDR3 length: 13 residues. Germline V gene sequence: CDR1 SGHNT, CDR2 YYREEE (reference sequence). This chain's CDR3 is CASSTEGAGELFF. For the CDR3, the DNA is TGTGCCAGCAGCACAGAGGGGGCCGGGGAGCTGTTTTTT. Filled out from reference TRBV5-4 and TRBJ2-2, the complete variable domain reads ETGVTQSPTHLIKTRGQQVTLRCSSQSGHNTVSWYQQALGQGPQFIFQYYREEENGRGNFPPRFSGLQFPNYSSELNVNALELDDSALYLCASSTEGAGELFFGEGSRLTVL.

In regard to this clone: One end of the junction fails to match germline, which may point to a read error. The rearrangement uses TRBV5-1 and TRBJ1-5; D ambiguous. Germline-derived CDR1 and CDR2 are SGHRS and YFSETQ. There are 14 residues in the CDR3. The CDR3 nucleotides are TGCGCCAGCTCCTACGGGGATAGCAATCAGCACCAGCATTTT. As protein: CASSYGDSNQHQHF.

V gene TRBV18 combines with J gene TRBJ2-7; D call uncertain. The CDR3 sequence is 18 residues long. Germline-derived CDR1 and CDR2 are KGHSH and LQKENI. V was pared by 3 bases and J by 0 bases, with 21 bases between. CDR3 coding DNA: TGTGCCAGCTCACCCCCGAGCCAATTAGAGATCAACTCCTACGAGCAGTACTTC. Amino acids: CASSPPSQLEINSYEQYF.

The CDR3 loop is CASTPPTGTGYHEQYF. The CDR3 bases are TGTGCTTCGACTCCACCCACCGGGACAGGGTACCACGAGCAGTACTTC. The chain employs TRBV28 and TRBJ2-7; 9 positions match TRBD1. The CDR3 runs to 16 residues. CDR1 and CDR2 (germline): MDHEN, SYDVKM.

The V and J genes are TRBV28 and TRBJ2-7; possibly TRBD1 for D (6 bases). The length of the CDR3 is 16 residues. V was clipped by 3 bases and J by 5 bases, with 20 bases between them. Germline V lookup: CDR1 MDHEN, CDR2 SYDVKM. Here the CDR3 reads CASSFASSQGRNEQYF. Written as DNA, the CDR3 is TGTGCCAGCAGTTTTGCAAGTTCTCAGGGGCGTAACGAGCAGTACTTC.

V is TRBV19 and J is TRBJ1-2; TRBD1 matches at 10 bases. The CDR3 totals 15 residues. The V gene's germline CDR1 is LNHDA and CDR2 SQIVND (reference sequence). V shed 5 bases, J shed 6 bases, and the junction held 9 bases outside the gene matches. CDR3 bases: TGTGCCAGTAGTGTGACAGGGGGCGATAGCGATGGCTACACCTTC. Its protein is CASSVTGGDSDGYTF.

The chain couples TRBV4-2 to TRBJ2-7, with TRBD2 identical over 8 bases. Losses at the gene ends were 1 base for V and 1 base for J; bases not matched to a gene: 18. Germline assignment: CDR1 LGHNA and CDR2 YNFKEQ. The CDR3 is 20 residues long. The CDR3 DNA is TGTGCCAGCAGCCAAGCGCATGCCGCGGGAGGTGGACTACAATCCTACGAGCAGTACTTC. Translating gives CASSQAHAAGGGLQSYEQYF.

V and J are TRBV5-1 and TRBJ1-3; D not resolved. CDR1 SGHRS and CDR2 YFSETQ come from the germline V gene. This CDR3 is built from 14 residues. V was pared by 0 bases and J by 4 bases, with 8 bases between. CDR3 in amino acids: CASSLAGVGNTIYF. CDR3 DNA: TGCGCCAGCAGCTTGGCCGGGGTAGGAAACACCATATATTTT.

The chain couples TRBV7-6 to TRBJ2-2; 7 nucleotides agree with TRBD1. Germline loops: CDR1 SGHVS, CDR2 FNYEAQ. With 4 bases clipped from V and 0 bases from J, the junction kept 2 bases outside the gene matches. The CDR3 is 15 amino acids. The CDR3 here is CASSWDSSNTGELFF. The CDR3 DNA reads TGTGCCAGCAGCTGGGACAGTTCGAACACCGGGGAGCTGTTTTTT.

The chain carries TRBV29-1 and TRBJ1-2, with 8 bases aligning to TRBD1. Per the germline V gene, CDR1 is SQVTM and CDR2 is ANQGSEA. Trimming took 6 bases from V and 4 from J; bases not matched to a gene: 10. There are 14 residues in the CDR3. The CDR3 DNA sequence: TGCAGCGTCAAGGGGACAGGAGAAATCTATGGCTACACCTTC. Protein: CSVKGTGEIYGYTF.

The chain employs TRBV29-1 and TRBJ2-7; TRBD2 agrees at 7 bases. The germline V gene encodes CDR1 SQVTM and CDR2 ANQGSEA. V was pared by 6 bases and J by 3 bases, with 5 bases of the junction left unmatched. This CDR3 region has 12 residues. As DNA, the CDR3 is TGCAGCGTATCCGGGGGGAACTACGAGCAGTACTTC. This translates into CSVSGGNYEQYF.

This rearrangement joins TRBV5-1 to TRBJ1-2; 7 positions match TRBD1. Germline V gene data show CDR1 as SGHRS and CDR2 as YFSETQ. The CDR3 consists of 18 residues. V lost 4 bases, J lost 4 bases, and 19 bases stayed unmatched. The CDR3 DNA follows: TGCGCCAGCAGCCCGAGGTTGGGGCAGGGGGATAGGAGCTATGGCTACACCTTC. Translating it yields CASSPRLGQGDRSYGYTF. The complete variable domain, with remaining parts taken from reference TRBV5-1 and TRBJ1-2, reads KAGVTQTPRYLIKTRGQQVTLSCSPISGHRSVSWYQQTPGQGLQFLFEYFSETQRNKGNFPGRFSGRQFSNSRSEMNVSTLELGDSALYLCASSPRLGQGDRSYGYTFGSGTRLTVV.

The V and J genes are TRBV7-8 and TRBJ1-3; TRBD1 is a possible D gene (6 bases). CDR1 and CDR2 (germline): SGHVS, FQNEAQ. The V end was cut by 5 bases, the J end by 0 bases, with 11 bases between. The CDR3 is 15 amino acids. The CDR3, as DNA: TGTGCCAGCAGCCCGCGGGGGCCCTCTGGAAACACCATATATTTT. Protein sequence: CASSPRGPSGNTIYF. Looking up the rest from reference TRBV7-8 and TRBJ1-3 gives the full variable domain: GAGVSQSPRYKVAKRGQDVALRCDPISGHVSLFWYQQALGQGPEFLTYFQNEAQLDKSGLPSDRFFAERPEGSVSTLKIQRTQQEDSAVYLCASSPRGPSGNTIYFGEGSWLTVV.

The chain carries TRBV4-3 and TRBJ1-5; D is possibly TRBD1 (6 bases). With 3 bases removed from V and 1 base from J, the gap between germline ends came to 10 bases. The CDR3 runs to 15 residues. Germline V gene data show CDR1 as LGHNA and CDR2 as YSLEER. CDR3 DNA: TGCGCCAGCAGCCAGGGGGCAGGGAGCAATCAGCCCCAGCATTTT. Its protein product is CASSQGAGSNQPQHF.

This chain uses TRBV5-1 with TRBJ2-1; 10 nucleotides align to TRBD2. Germline assignment: CDR1 SGHRS and CDR2 YFSETQ. This CDR3 region has 16 residues. Trimming at V came to 0 bases and at J to 5 bases, leaving 5 bases not matched to a gene. The CDR3 DNA reads TGCGCCAGCAGCTTGGAAACTAGCGGGGTGGACAATGAGCAGTTCTTC. This gives the protein CASSLETSGVDNEQFF.

The V and J genes are TRBV5-4 and TRBJ2-3, with TRBD1 identical over 9 bases. CDR1 and CDR2 (germline): SGHNT, YYREEE (reference sequence). The CDR3 is 16 amino acids. Unmatched junction bases numbered 4, after V lost 0 bases and J lost 2 bases. The CDR3 DNA follows: TGTGCCAGCAGCTTGGGTGGGACAGGGATCACAGATACGCAGTATTTT. Its translation is CASSLGGTGITDTQYF.

The V gene is TRBV19, the J gene TRBJ1-5; D gene unclear. CDR1 is LNHDA and CDR2 is SQIVND in the germline V gene (reference sequence). The length of the CDR3 is 14 residues. V gave up 2 bases and J gave up 1 base, with 6 bases separating them. The DNA for the CDR3 is TGTGCCAGTAGTATACTCCGGAGCAATCAGCCCCAGCATTTT. Its protein is CASSILRSNQPQHF.

This rearrangement joins TRBV5-1 to TRBJ1-5; D possibly corresponds to TRBD1 (6 bases). The V gene's germline CDR1 is SGHRS and CDR2 YFSETQ. The V and J ends lost 0 bases and 6 bases respectively, with 13 bases between them. This CDR3 contains 15 residues. CDR3 protein: CASSLDRALGQPQHF. CDR3 sequence (DNA): TGCGCCAGCAGCTTGGACAGGGCTTTGGGTCAGCCCCAGCATTTT. Together with reference TRBV5-1 and TRBJ1-5, the CDR3 gives the full variable domain: KAGVTQTPRYLIKTRGQQVTLSCSPISGHRSVSWYQQTPGQGLQFLFEYFSETQRNKGNFPGRFSGRQFSNSRSEMNVSTLELGDSALYLCASSLDRALGQPQHFGDGTRLSIL.

This chain joins TRBV6-6 and TRBJ2-7; 10 positions agree with TRBD1. Germline values: CDR1 MNHNY, CDR2 SVGAGI (reference sequence). Trimming removed 5 bases from V and 2 bases from J; junction bases left unmatched: 6. This CDR3 is 15 amino acids long. The CDR3 here is CASSPAGTGAYEQYF. The CDR3 DNA sequence: TGTGCCAGCAGTCCGGCCGGGACAGGGGCCTACGAGCAGTACTTC.

As regards this clone: Other DNA sequences of this sample code for an identical CDR3. This sequence joins TRBV7-9 and TRBJ2-7, with D perhaps TRBD2 (7 bases). V was clipped by 5 bases and J by 6 bases, with 23 bases between them. The CDR3 spans 16 residues. The V gene's germline CDR1 is SEHNR and CDR2 FQNEAQ (reference sequence). CDR3: CASSHKWGGRGIEQYF. CDR3 nucleotides: TGTGCCAGCAGCCACAAATGGGGAGGGAGGGGGATCGAGCAGTACTTC.

The V call is TRBV2, the J call TRBJ2-1, with 7 bases aligning to TRBD2. Trimming cost V 6 bases and J 5 bases; bases outside gene matches: 7. Germline V gene lookup returns CDR1 SNHLY and CDR2 FYNNEI. The CDR3 totals 14 residues. CDR3 nucleotides: TGTGCCAGCAGGGCGGGGAGGGGCGACAATGAGCAGTTCTTC. Translation gives CASRAGRGDNEQFF. The variable domain in full, with the rest retrieved from reference TRBV2 and TRBJ2-1, is EPEVTQTPSHQVTQMGQEVILRCVPISNHLYFYWYRQILGQKVEFLVSFYNNEISEKSEIFDDQFSVERPDGSNFTLKIRSTKLEDSAMYFCASRAGRGDNEQFFGPGTRLTVL.